These 17 T cell receptor beta chains came from one sample sequenced in a study of vaccination effects on CD4 cells after COVID-19. Sequencing followed a ViraFEST assay step that expanded antigen-specific CD4+ T cells with viral peptide pools. With more than 9 days of culture completed, CD4+ T cells were isolated. The study found no prior SARS-CoV-2 infection in the vaccine recipients, who tested negative for nucleocapsid antibodies. Generated by immunoSEQ multiplex PCR, the TCRdb table keeps only in-frame clones and is missing some. The table records 65,000 to 90,000 clones, over 70% of them present only once. Antigen specificity for these receptors is unknown. Sequenced material: CD4+ T cells from PBMCs cultured with SARS-CoV-2 spike peptides, taken before COVID-19 vaccination. The receptors shown here come from a human donor who received a COVID-19 vaccine.

This clone was detected a few times. The chain combines TRBV18 with TRBJ2-2, with 8 bases lining up with TRBD1. Looked up from germline, CDR1 is KGHSH and CDR2 is LQKENI. The trim removed 10 bases at V and 5 bases at J, leaving 15 bases unmatched. The CDR3 spans 16 residues. The CDR3 region is CATTKVSGGTTGELFF. The CDR3 DNA sequence: TGTGCCACCACTAAAGTTTCAGGGGGCACTACCGGGGAGCTGTTTTTT. Looking up the rest from reference TRBV18 and TRBJ2-2 gives the full variable domain: NAGVMQNPRHLVRRRGQEARLRCSPMKGHSHVYWYRQLPEEGLKFMVYLQKENIIDESGMPKERFSAEFPKEGPSILRIQQVVRGDSAAYFCATTKVSGGTTGELFFGEGSRLTVL.

The sample holds a few counts of this clone. The V and J genes are TRBV18 and TRBJ2-7; D is unresolved. V shed 3 bases and J shed 5 bases, with 23 bases lying between them. CDR1 is KGHSH and CDR2 is LQKENI in the germline V gene. The CDR3 has 17 amino acids. The CDR3 protein is CASSPPPRWVQSHEQYV. Written as DNA, the CDR3 is TGTGCCAGCTCACCGCCTCCCCGATGGGTGCAATCCCACGAGCAGTACGTC.

J is TRBJ2-5 and V is TRBV5-1, with a tentative D call TRBD2 (5 bases). V was clipped by 2 bases and J by 4 bases, with 9 bases between them. Germline V CDR1 and CDR2: SGHRS, YFSETQ. The CDR3 is 13 residues long. CDR3 bases: TGCGCCAGCAGCTTCGGGGTAGGAGAGACCCAGTACTTC. Its translation is CASSFGVGETQYF.

The chain links TRBV2 to TRBJ2-3; a possible D gene is TRBD1 (5 bases). Germline V gives CDR1 SNHLY, CDR2 FYNNEI. V lost 5 bases, J lost 1 base, and 10 bases lay in between. The CDR3 runs to 14 residues. This chain's CDR3 is CASSLQGGTDTQYF. The CDR3 region has the DNA TGTGCCAGCAGTCTCCAAGGGGGCACAGATACGCAGTATTTT. Together with reference TRBV2 and TRBJ2-3, the CDR3 gives the full variable domain: EPEVTQTPSHQVTQMGQEVILRCVPISNHLYFYWYRQILGQKVEFLVSFYNNEISEKSEIFDDQFSVERPDGSNFTLKIRSTKLEDSAMYFCASSLQGGTDTQYFGPGTRLTVL.

The V and J genes are TRBV12-3 or TRBV12-4 and TRBJ1-4; D is possibly TRBD1 (5 bases). Trimming shortened V by 4 bases and J by 6 bases, and 9 bases separated the two germline ends. This CDR3 is built from 13 residues. CDR3 in amino acids: CASSWGRHEKLFF. The CDR3, as DNA: TGTGCCAGCAGTTGGGGGAGGCATGAAAAACTGTTTTTT.

V usage is TRBV11-3 and J usage is TRBJ2-6; 7 bases align to TRBD1. The length of the CDR3 is 15 residues. Germline V lookup: CDR1 SGHNT, CDR2 YENEEA. The V and J ends lost 5 bases and 0 bases, in that order; junction bases with no gene match: 1. Here the CDR3 DNA reads TGTGCCAGCAGCCCAGGGGGCTCTGGGGCCAACGTCCTGACTTTC. Its protein is CASSPGGSGANVLTF.

The gene calls are TRBV7-2 and TRBJ1-3; the D is unclear. This CDR3 comprises 13 residues. Germline CDR1 and CDR2: SGHTA and FQGNSA. Trimming stripped 6 bases from V and 4 bases from J, with 10 bases between. The chain's CDR3 is CASRQNTGNTIYF. In DNA form, the CDR3 reads TGTGCCAGCAGACAAAACACCGGAAACACCATATATTTT.

The chain combines TRBV2 with TRBJ1-5; TRBD1 is a possible D gene (6 bases). V lost 9 bases and J 4 bases, leaving 10 bases between the germline ends. The CDR3 extends over 12 amino acids. Germline V gene sequence: CDR1 SNHLY, CDR2 FYNNEI. The chain's CDR3 is CASTGLNQPQHF. The CDR3 region has the DNA TGTGCCAGTACAGGGTTGAATCAGCCCCAGCATTTT.

CDR3 in amino acids: CASTYQGAGELFF. CDR3 in DNA: TGTGCCAGCACCTATCAGGGAGCCGGGGAGCTGTTTTTT. V is TRBV2 and J is TRBJ2-2; the D call may be TRBD1 or TRBD2 (5 bases each). V was shortened by 7 bases and J by 6 bases, with 12 bases between the two germline ends. The V gene's germline CDR1 is SNHLY and CDR2 FYNNEI. CDR3 length equals 13 residues.

The chain has TRBV5-1 and TRBJ2-5; 7 bases line up with TRBD1. Germline values: CDR1 SGHRS, CDR2 YFSETQ. J was trimmed by 3 bases and V by 1 base; bases with no gene match: 6. The CDR3 is made up of 15 amino acids. CDR3 bases: TGCGCCAGCAGCTTGCTGAAGGGGGCAGAAGAGACCCAGTACTTC. This encodes CASSLLKGAEETQYF.

The rearrangement joins TRBV5-6 to TRBJ2-3, with 8 bases aligning to TRBD1. The germline V gene has CDR1 SGHDT and CDR2 YYEEEE. CDR3 length: 12 amino acids. J lost 13 bases, V lost 4 bases, and 8 bases had no gene match. The DNA for the CDR3 is TGTGCCAGCAGCCCCCCCACGGGACAGGAGTATTTT. Its protein product is CASSPPTGQEYF.

J is TRBJ1-2 and V is TRBV27; D is undetermined. Trimming left V 3 bases short and J 5 bases short, with 7 bases between. Germline V lookup: CDR1 MNHEY, CDR2 SMNVEV (reference sequence). The CDR3 contains 12 residues. The CDR3 loop reads CASSFSSYGYTF. The CDR3 DNA sequence: TGTGCCAGCAGTTTTTCGTCTTATGGCTACACCTTC.

The chain is built from TRBV7-8 and TRBJ2-7; D ambiguous. Germline V gene lookup returns CDR1 SGHVS and CDR2 FQNEAQ. This CDR3 region has 14 residues. Trimming removed 4 bases at V and 2 bases at J, with 12 bases between. The DNA for the CDR3 is TGTGCCAGCAGCTGGCAGTCGCACGCCTACGAGCAGTACGTC. Translation gives CASSWQSHAYEQYV.

This clone was seen once. The rearrangement links TRBV5-1 to TRBJ2-2; TRBD2 matches 10 bases. Per germline, CDR1 SGHRS and CDR2 YFSETQ. The V segment lost 1 base and the J segment 0 bases; nucleotides outside the gene matches: 9. The CDR3 extends over 19 amino acids. The CDR3 sequence: CASSLSLAGVPSNTGELFF. The CDR3 DNA is TGCGCCAGCAGCTTGTCCCTAGCGGGGGTTCCCTCGAACACCGGGGAGCTGTTTTTT.

The chain has TRBV7-9 and TRBJ2-5; a weak D match, TRBD1 (5 bases). The ends were cut back, 0 bases at V and 5 bases at J, with 7 bases in the middle. CDR1 is SEHNR and CDR2 is FQNEAQ in the germline V gene (reference sequence). The CDR3 sequence is 13 residues long. This CDR3 reads CASSLAGVETQYF. The CDR3 coding sequence is TGTGCCAGCAGCTTAGCAGGGGTCGAGACCCAGTACTTC.

The chain carries TRBV5-1 and TRBJ1-4, with 9 bases identical to TRBD1. V lost 3 bases and J lost 1; bases outside the gene matches: 7. CDR3 length: 17 amino acids. Germline CDR1 and CDR2: SGHRS and YFSETQ. CDR3 bases: TGCGCCAGCAGCTCGCCACCGGGACAGGGAACTAATGAAAAACTGTTTTTT. Residues: CASSSPPGQGTNEKLFF.

The chain employs TRBV3-1 (or the pseudogene TRBV3-2) and TRBJ1-3; no reliable D call. The CDR3 contains 16 residues. V was trimmed by 3 bases and J by 0 bases, leaving 12 bases between them. The germline V gene has CDR1 LGHDT and CDR2 YNNKEL (reference sequence). CDR3 nucleotide sequence: TGTGCCAGCAGCCAGGCAGTTGATTTCTCTGGAAACACCATATATTTT. Amino acid sequence: CASSQAVDFSGNTIYF.